Listed below are T cell receptor beta chains from one sample, sequenced in a study of shared clonotypes between healthy human individuals. The repertoire was sequenced with immunoSEQ multiplex PCR; TCRdb's copy has only in-frame clones and lacks some. The sample comprises some 2,000,000 clones, roughly 95% of which are singletons, and roughly 1% rests with the top ten. The sequencing input was naive CD8+ T cells sorted from blood. These receptors originate from a man aged 18 to 30 in good health. Each CDR3 is given with its conserved first and last residue. A D gene is named only where the DNA matches it firmly. Size is stated for part of the rows, as once, few or many counts, or as a class when the clone is expanded.

CDR3nt: TGTGCCAGCAGCCAAATGATTCAGGGACAGGGTTCGCACGAGCAGTACTTC; CDR3aa: CASSQMIQGQGSHEQYF; j_gene: TRBJ2-7; d_gene: TRBD1; len: 17; abundance: -; v_gene: TRBV14
CDR3nt: TGTGCTAGTGGCTGGAGCACAGATACGCAGTATTTT; CDR3aa: CASGWSTDTQYF; j_gene: TRBJ2-3; d_gene: -; len: 12; abundance: -; v_gene: TRBV12-5
CDR3nt: TGTGCCAGTAATGCAGGGATTAGCCATAGTACCGATACGCAGTATTTT; CDR3aa: CASNAGISHSTDTQYF; j_gene: TRBJ2-3; d_gene: -; len: 16; abundance: -; v_gene: TRBV19
CDR3nt: TGCAGCGTTCCAGTCCCCCAGGGAAGTAACTATGGCTACACCTTC; CDR3aa: CSVPVPQGSNYGYTF; j_gene: TRBJ1-2; d_gene: -; len: 15; abundance: once; v_gene: TRBV29-1
CDR3nt: TGTGCCAGCAGCTTGGGTCCACAGCTTGAGTTCCGCGGCGAGCAGTACTTC; CDR3aa: CASSLGPQLEFRGEQYF; j_gene: TRBJ2-7; d_gene: -; len: 17; abundance: -; v_gene: TRBV5-8
CDR3nt: TGTGCCAGCAGCCACTACGAGGACTCCTACGAGCAGTACTTC; CDR3aa: CASSHYEDSYEQYF; j_gene: TRBJ2-7; d_gene: -; len: 14; abundance: -; v_gene: TRBV6-5
CDR3nt: TGTGCCAGCACCAGGACAGAAGAGACCCAGTACTTC; CDR3aa: CASTRTEETQYF; j_gene: TRBJ2-5; d_gene: -; len: 12; abundance: -; v_gene: TRBV27
CDR3nt: TGCGCCAGCAGCCCGCGACAGCTGACAGATACGCAGTATTTT; CDR3aa: CASSPRQLTDTQYF; j_gene: TRBJ2-3; d_gene: -; len: 14; abundance: -; v_gene: TRBV4-1
CDR3nt: TGTGCCAGCAGTACCCGGACTAGCGCGGGAGCCTACGAGCAGTACTTC; CDR3aa: CASSTRTSAGAYEQYF; j_gene: TRBJ2-7; d_gene: TRBD2; len: 16; abundance: -; v_gene: TRBV28
CDR3nt: TGTGCCAGCAGTTTAAGCGGGTTATCCTCCTACGAGCAGTACTTC; CDR3aa: CASSLSGLSSYEQYF; j_gene: TRBJ2-7; d_gene: -; len: 15; abundance: -; v_gene: TRBV27
CDR3nt: TGCGCCAGCAGTGAGGAGTCGGAGAGACCCTACACCGGGGAGCTGTTTTTT; CDR3aa: CASSEESERPYTGELFF; j_gene: TRBJ2-2; d_gene: -; len: 17; abundance: -; v_gene: TRBV10-1
CDR3nt: TGTGCCAGCAGTTTCCTGGGCGGAACAGATACGCAGTATTTT; CDR3aa: CASSFLGGTDTQYF; j_gene: TRBJ2-3; d_gene: -; len: 14; abundance: -; v_gene: TRBV27
CDR3nt: TGTGCCAGTAGTATTCGGGGGGATAGCAATCAGCCCCAGCATTTT; CDR3aa: CASSIRGDSNQPQHF; j_gene: TRBJ1-5; d_gene: -; len: 15; abundance: -; v_gene: TRBV19
CDR3nt: TGTGCCAGCAGCTTAGAGGACTATGGTGACGATACGCAGTATTTT; CDR3aa: CASSLEDYGDDTQYF; j_gene: TRBJ2-3; d_gene: -; len: 15; abundance: -; v_gene: TRBV5-6
CDR3nt: TGTGCCAGCAGCTCCTACTCCGGGAGTTCGCCAGATACGCAGTATTTT; CDR3aa: CASSSYSGSSPDTQYF; j_gene: TRBJ2-3; d_gene: -; len: 16; abundance: -; v_gene: TRBV11-2
CDR3nt: TGTGCCAGCAGTCCTCCTAAGGGGCAGGGAGAGGAGACCCAGTACTTC; CDR3aa: CASSPPKGQGEETQYF; j_gene: TRBJ2-5; d_gene: -; len: 16; abundance: -; v_gene: TRBV2
CDR3nt: TGTGCCAGCAGAGGACAGGGAGACACTGAAGCTTTCTTT; CDR3aa: CASRGQGDTEAFF; j_gene: TRBJ1-1; d_gene: TRBD1; len: 13; abundance: -; v_gene: TRBV9
CDR3nt: TGTGCCAGCAGTTACGCTGGGGAGGCCGGGGAGCTGTTTTTT; CDR3aa: CASSYAGEAGELFF; j_gene: TRBJ2-2; d_gene: -; len: 14; abundance: -; v_gene: TRBV6-5
CDR3nt: TGTGCCGTTGGGGAGGGGGATGGCTACACCTTC; CDR3aa: CAVGEGDGYTF; j_gene: TRBJ1-2; d_gene: -; len: 11; abundance: -; v_gene: TRBV25-1
CDR3nt: TGTGCCAGCAGTGACGTAGCTGGGGCCAACGTCCTGACTTTC; CDR3aa: CASSDVAGANVLTF; j_gene: TRBJ2-6; d_gene: -; len: 14; abundance: -; v_gene: TRBV27